The entry that follows covers one T cell receptor (beta chain) sequence. Naivety among CD8 cells was defined by CD45RO negativity and positive CCR7 selection, thereby excluding terminally differentiated effector memory CD45RA+ cells. Here immunoSEQ multiplex PCR was the method, and the copy in TCRdb shows in-frame clones only, minus some. The sample lists under 2,000,000 clones, approximately 94% occurring once. The data are from a study of shared clonotypes between healthy human individuals. The CDR3 covers 14 residues. Germline values: CDR1 SGHAT, CDR2 FQNNGV. The V and J ends lost 1 base and 2 bases, in that order; junction bases with no gene match: 1.

This clonotype originated in a man younger than 35 in good health. Material for sequencing was naive CD8+ T cells sorted from blood. The chain carries TRBV11-2 and TRBJ2-5, with 7 bases identical to TRBD1. CDR3 protein: CASSLGQGQETQYF. The CDR3 nucleotides read TGTGCCAGCAGCTTAGGACAGGGTCAAGAGACCCAGTACTTC. The full variable domain, rest sourced from reference TRBV11-2 and TRBJ2-5, is EAGVAQSPRYKIIEKRQSVAFWCNPISGHATLYWYQQILGQGPKLLIQFQNNGVVDDSQLPKDRFSAERLKGVDSTLKIQPAKLEDSAVYLCASSLGQGQETQYFGPGTRLLVL.